These 27 T cell receptor beta chains were all obtained from the same sample, sequenced in a study of memory CD4+ T cells and cytomegalovirus serostatus. Single viable CD3+CD4+CD8-CD45RO+ cells were sorted as the memory CD4+ T cells. Clones were read by immunoSEQ multiplex PCR, and TCRdb kept only the in-frame ones, dropping some. The sample shows 45,000 or so clones, 79% of them seen only once. Sequencing was performed on memory CD4+ T cells from blood. The receptors here all came from an adult in good health and CMV-seronegative.

This chain connects TRBV6-5 to TRBJ1-1, with D tentatively TRBD1 (6 bases). This CDR3 contains 16 residues. The V gene lost 4 bases and the J gene lost 7 bases, with 22 bases spanning the gap. Germline V gene data show CDR1 as MNHEY and CDR2 as SVGAGI. The CDR3 nucleotides are TGTGCCAGCAGTTCTCCAACTCAGGGGTTGCGGGGTGAAGCTTTCTTT. Translation: CASSSPTQGLRGEAFF.

The chain has TRBV2 and TRBJ2-3; D gene ambiguous. The ends were cut back, 1 base at V and 8 bases at J, with 7 bases in the middle. The CDR3 is made up of 12 amino acids. Germline values: CDR1 SNHLY, CDR2 FYNNEI. CDR3 in amino acids: CASSEDTGTQYF. The CDR3 nucleotides are TGTGCCAGCAGTGAAGACACGGGTACGCAGTATTTT.

This chain uses TRBV29-1 with TRBJ1-1, with D possibly TRBD1 on 6 matching bases. The V end lost 3 bases, the J end lost 4 bases, and 15 bases lay between the germline ends. Germline V gene lookup returns CDR1 SQVTM and CDR2 ANQGSEA. This CDR3 is 14 amino acids long. Here the CDR3 DNA reads TGCAGCGTTGATCAGGGGCTCCCAGGCACTGAAGCTTTCTTT. It specifies CSVDQGLPGTEAFF.

This chain joins TRBV7-6 and TRBJ2-3; 12 bases map to TRBD2. Germline lookup yields CDR1 SGHVS and CDR2 FNYEAQ. There are 15 residues in the CDR3. Trimming removed 4 bases from V and 5 bases from J; junction bases left unmatched: 4. CDR3 sequence: CASSSLAGGIDTQYF. DNA for the CDR3: TGTGCCAGCAGCTCTCTAGCGGGAGGGATAGATACGCAGTATTTT.

The rearrangement uses TRBV6-4 and TRBJ2-6, with no clear D. CDR1 and CDR2 from the germline V gene are MRHNA and SNTAGT. With 3 bases removed from V and 0 bases from J, the gap between germline ends came to 6 bases. The CDR3 is 15 residues long. CDR3 region: CASSDRYSGANVLTF. The CDR3, as DNA: TGTGCCAGCAGTGATAGGTACTCTGGGGCCAACGTCCTGACTTTC.

CDR3 protein: CASSQGQGQSQETQYF. CDR3 nucleotide sequence: TGTGCCAGCAGCCAGGGACAGGGGCAGAGTCAAGAGACCCAGTACTTC. The V call is TRBV4-2, the J call TRBJ2-5; 10 nucleotides agree with TRBD1. CDR3 size: 16 residues. With 3 bases clipped from V and 2 bases from J, the junction kept 6 bases outside the gene matches. CDR1 and CDR2 (germline): LGHNA, YNFKEQ.

The chain recombines TRBV19 with TRBJ1-2, with D perhaps TRBD1 (6 bases). The CDR3 length is 14 residues. The ends were cut back, 0 bases at V and 7 bases at J, with 12 bases in the middle. Germline loops: CDR1 LNHDA, CDR2 SQIVND (reference sequence). The CDR3 here is CASSIEAGARGYTF. The CDR3 DNA is TGTGCCAGTAGTATAGAGGCGGGGGCGCGTGGCTACACCTTC.

This rearrangement joins TRBV18 to TRBJ2-1; 12 bases align to TRBD2. The CDR3 covers 17 residues. CDR1 and CDR2 (germline): KGHSH, LQKENI. The V segment lost 6 bases and the J segment 8 bases; nucleotides outside the gene matches: 14. DNA for the CDR3: TGTGCCAGCTCCCAAAGACTAGCGGGAGTAAGAATCCATGAGCAGTTCTTC. It encodes CASSQRLAGVRIHEQFF.

The chain combines TRBV5-1 with TRBJ2-7, with D uncertain. V was clipped by 1 base and J by 5 bases, with 13 bases between them. The CDR3 is 14 residues long. Germline values: CDR1 SGHRS, CDR2 YFSETQ. For the CDR3, the DNA is TGCGCCAGCAGCTTGTATCCTAATTCGAACGAGCAGTACTTC. Residues: CASSLYPNSNEQYF.

This clone came up once. The chain uses TRBV4-1 and TRBJ2-7; TRBD2 matches at 10 bases. V gave up 0 bases and J gave up 2 bases; unmatched junction bases: 4. This CDR3 has 16 amino acids. Germline V gene data show CDR1 as MGHRA and CDR2 as YSYEKL. The CDR3 DNA reads as TGCGCCAGCAGCCAAGATAGGACTAGCGGAACCTACGAGCAGTACTTC. Translation gives CASSQDRTSGTYEQYF.

The chain couples TRBV4-1 to TRBJ2-7; D is ambiguous. The germline V and J ends were trimmed by 5 bases and 12 bases, with 17 bases remaining between them. CDR3 length: 12 amino acids. The germline gives CDR1 MGHRA, CDR2 YSYEKL. The CDR3 DNA sequence: TGCGCCAGCAGCTTTCTCCCTGGCCTAGTGTACTTC. Translated: CASSFLPGLVYF.

The chain carries TRBV7-2 and TRBJ2-2, with 10 bases matching TRBD1. Germline V gives CDR1 SGHTA, CDR2 FQGNSA. The V and J ends lost 7 bases and 7 bases, in that order; junction bases with no gene match: 12. This CDR3 contains 16 residues. CDR3 nucleotide sequence: TGTGCCAGCACCGAAAGGGACAGGGGTCCTAACGGGGAGCTGTTTTTT. Translating gives CASTERDRGPNGELFF.

The chain couples TRBV2 to TRBJ2-1; D may be TRBD2 (6 bases). With 3 bases removed from V and 9 bases from J, the gap between germline ends came to 15 bases. The CDR3 is 14 residues long. Germline lookup yields CDR1 SNHLY and CDR2 FYNNEI. The DNA of the CDR3 is TGTGCCAGCAGTGACCAACGGGAGTACGGTGAGCAGTTCTTC. This gives the protein CASSDQREYGEQFF. Using reference TRBV2 and TRBJ2-1 for the parts outside the CDR3, the full variable domain is EPEVTQTPSHQVTQMGQEVILRCVPISNHLYFYWYRQILGQKVEFLVSFYNNEISEKSEIFDDQFSVERPDGSNFTLKIRSTKLEDSAMYFCASSDQREYGEQFFGPGTRLTVL.

The rearrangement links TRBV6-1 to TRBJ2-3; D unresolved. The CDR3 is 14 amino acids. Germline CDR1 is MNHNS and CDR2 is SASEGT. V was trimmed by 2 bases and J by 1 base, leaving 7 bases between them. The CDR3 nucleotides read TGTGCCAGCAGTGAACAAGATGGCACAGATACGCAGTATTTT. It codes for CASSEQDGTDTQYF.

The J gene is TRBJ2-7, the V gene TRBV10-3; D might be TRBD1 (7 bases). The germline CDR1 and CDR2 sequences are ENHRY and SYGVKD. Trimming removed 3 bases at V and 2 bases at J, with 11 bases between. The CDR3 has 14 amino acids. The CDR3 coding sequence is TGTGCCATCAGTGACAGGGGGGCTACCTACGAGCAGTACTTC. Protein sequence: CAISDRGATYEQYF.

This chain joins TRBV12-5 and TRBJ1-1, with TRBD1 identical over 8 bases. Germline V gene sequence: CDR1 LGHNT, CDR2 FRNRAP. The CDR3 runs to 15 residues. J gave up 3 bases and V 5 bases, and 8 bases lay outside the gene matches. DNA for the CDR3: TGTGCTAGTGGTAAGGGGAGACAGGGGCACACTGAAGCTTTCTTT. It yields the protein CASGKGRQGHTEAFF.

This clone was seen only once. This chain connects TRBV5-6 to TRBJ1-3, with TRBD1 matching 9 bases. This CDR3 comprises 16 residues. Germline trimming cut 4 bases from V and 0 bases from J; bases unmatched to any gene: 5. The germline V gene has CDR1 SGHDT and CDR2 YYEEEE. The CDR3 DNA sequence: TGTGCCAGCAGCGGTGACAGGGGGTTCTCTGGAAACACCATATATTTT. It encodes CASSGDRGFSGNTIYF.

This sequence joins TRBV18 and TRBJ2-3; D gene unclear. The germline CDR1 and CDR2 sequences are KGHSH and LQKENI. V dropped 9 bases and J dropped 0 bases, with 19 bases sitting between them. CDR3 size: 16 residues. CDR3 in amino acids: CASPRSGTSSTDTQYF. CDR3 nucleotide sequence: TGTGCCAGTCCTAGGTCAGGCACGTCTAGCACAGATACGCAGTATTTT.

The chain has TRBV7-3 and TRBJ2-1; 10 nucleotides align to TRBD2. Germline assignment: CDR1 SGHTA and CDR2 FQGTGA. V lost 2 bases, J lost 7 bases, and 8 bases stayed unmatched. This CDR3 region has 16 residues. In DNA form, the CDR3 reads TGTGCCAGCAGCTTAGGCCCGGGACTAGCGAGTAATGAGCAGTTCTTC. The encoded protein is CASSLGPGLASNEQFF.

The chain recombines TRBV5-1 with TRBJ2-7; D may be TRBD2 (6 bases). Trimming stripped 5 bases from V and 0 bases from J, with 9 bases between. This CDR3 spans 13 amino acids. CDR1 SGHRS and CDR2 YFSETQ come from the germline V gene. The CDR3: CASSPSDSYEQYF. CDR3 bases: TGCGCCAGCAGTCCTAGCGACTCCTACGAGCAGTACTTC.

As to this clone: Other DNA sequences of this sample code for an identical CDR3. The V gene is TRBV7-2, the J gene TRBJ1-1; TRBD1 agrees at 8 bases. This CDR3 contains 14 residues. The J segment lost 1 base and the V segment lost 3 bases, leaving 1 base of the junction unmatched. CDR1 is SGHTA, CDR2 FQGNSA, per germline. The CDR3 here is CASSFGQGNTEAFF. CDR3 coding DNA: TGTGCCAGCAGCTTCGGACAGGGGAACACTGAAGCTTTCTTT.

The rearrangement joins TRBV25-1 to TRBJ2-1; 14 bases are a match to TRBD2. The germline CDR1 and CDR2 sequences are MGHDK and SYGVNS. The ends lost 7 bases at V and 9 bases at J; junction bases unmatched: 8. This CDR3 spans 15 amino acids. CDR3 in DNA: TGTGCCAGCACAAGACTAGCGGGAGGGGAGCCTGAGCAGTTCTTC. This encodes CASTRLAGGEPEQFF.

J is TRBJ1-6 and V is TRBV6-5; no clear D. V lost 6 bases, J lost 9 bases, and 12 bases lay in between. Per germline, CDR1 MNHEY and CDR2 SVGAGI. The CDR3 has 13 amino acids. This CDR3 reads CASSPLVPSPLHF. Here the CDR3 DNA reads TGTGCCAGCAGCCCTCTCGTGCCTTCACCCCTCCACTTT.

The genes are TRBV15 and TRBJ1-1; D is ambiguous. The CDR3 consists of 12 residues. Germline assignment: CDR1 LNHNV and CDR2 YYDKDF (reference sequence). Trimming shortened V by 0 bases and J by 4 bases, and 3 bases separated the two germline ends. In nucleotides, the CDR3 is TGTGCCACCAGCAGAGATATCACTGAAGCTTTCTTT. Translating gives CATSRDITEAFF. The full variable domain, completed using reference TRBV15 and TRBJ1-1, is DAMVIQNPRYQVTQFGKPVTLSCSQTLNHNVMYWYQQKSSQAPKLLFHYYDKDFNNEADTPDNFQSRRPNTSFCFLDIRSPGLGDTAMYLCATSRDITEAFFGQGTRLTVV.

The chain employs TRBV6-1 and TRBJ1-5; 10 nucleotides line up with TRBD1. With V trimmed by 5 bases and J by 7 bases, 8 bases remained unmatched. This CDR3 region has 15 residues. Looked up from germline, CDR1 is MNHNS and CDR2 is SASEGT. CDR3 residues: CASSTRDRGVQPQHF. Written as DNA, the CDR3 is TGTGCCAGCAGTACTAGGGACAGGGGTGTGCAGCCCCAGCATTTT.

This chain joins TRBV10-1 and TRBJ2-7; D is uncertain. CDR3 size: 11 residues. Trimming removed 2 bases at V and 3 bases at J, with 2 bases between. The germline CDR1 and CDR2 sequences are WNHNN and SYGVQD (reference sequence). Here the CDR3 reads CASSEGYEQYF. The CDR3 DNA reads as TGCGCCAGCAGTGAGGGCTACGAGCAGTACTTC.

The genes are TRBV5-6 and TRBJ2-7, with D perhaps given as TRBD1 or TRBD2 (5 bases each). This CDR3 has 15 amino acids. Germline V gene lookup returns CDR1 SGHDT and CDR2 YYEEEE. V lost 7 bases and J lost 2, with 19 bases in between. The CDR3 sequence is CASFPLLGETYEQYF. The CDR3 DNA sequence: TGTGCCAGCTTCCCACTCTTGGGGGAAACCTACGAGCAGTACTTC.